These T cell receptor beta chains were read from a single sample in a study of shared clonotypes between healthy human individuals. Assay used: immunoSEQ multiplex PCR; TCRdb lists only in-frame clones, some missing. Here the sample spans about 2.1 million clones, roughly 93% being singletons. Sequences were obtained from naive CD8+ T cells from PBMCs. The receptors were gathered from a man aged 18-30 years in good health. Some clones in this sample may be carry-over from other donors' samples. Each CDR3 is given with its conserved first and last residue. A D gene is named only where the DNA matches it firmly. Clone size appears in some rows only: once, few, many, or a class for an expanded clone.

size,D,V,J,DNA,CDR3
-,-,TRBV25-1,TRBJ2-3,TGTGCCACCTCCCGTTACCTATGGTATTTT,CATSRYLWYF
-,-,TRBV27,TRBJ2-2,TGTGCCAGCAGTTTATCAGGGTACAACACCGGGGAGCTGTTTTTT,CASSLSGYNTGELFF
-,-,TRBV5-1,TRBJ1-5,TGCGCCAGCAGCTTGGCCGAGGGGCCGGGGCAGCCCCAGCATTTT,CASSLAEGPGQPQHF
-,TRBD1,TRBV7-9,TRBJ2-7,TGTGCCAGCAGCCAAGCGGGACAGGGGGCTTACGAGCAGTACTTC,CASSQAGQGAYEQYF
-,-,TRBV29-1,TRBJ2-5,TGCAGCGTTGAAGATTGGGGGACCCTTGGGTTAGAGACCCAGTACTTC,CSVEDWGTLGLETQYF
-,-,TRBV19,TRBJ1-1,TGTGCCAGTAGTATAGCGCGGGAGCAGATGAGGTGGAACACTGAAGCTTTCTTT,CASSIAREQMRWNTEAFF
once,-,TRBV6-5,TRBJ2-7,TGTGCCAGCAGTCTACAGGGCTCCTACGAGCAGTACTTC,CASSLQGSYEQYF
-,-,TRBV10-1,TRBJ2-5,TGCGCCAGCAGTGAGGGAGACTTACAAGAGACCCAGTACTTC,CASSEGDLQETQYF
-,-,TRBV6-5,TRBJ2-5,TGTGCCAGCAGTTACAAGGGCCCCAAAGAGACCCAGTACTTC,CASSYKGPKETQYF
-,TRBD2,TRBV2,TRBJ2-7,TGTGCCAGCAGAGAAGGACTAGTTAGTCCCTACGAGCAGTACTTC,CASREGLVSPYEQYF
once,-,TRBV9,TRBJ2-5,TGTGCCAGCAGCGTTTCCTCGCAAGAGACCCAGTACTTC,CASSVSSQETQYF
-,TRBD1,TRBV5-6,TRBJ1-2,TGTGCCAGCAGGTCCGGACAGGGCCTTAACTATGGCTACACCTTC,CASRSGQGLNYGYTF
once,-,TRBV9,TRBJ1-5,TGTGCCAGCAGCCCGAAGGCCGAGACGGCCTTCAATCAGCCCCAGCATTTT,CASSPKAETAFNQPQHF
-,-,TRBV27,TRBJ2-5,TGTGCCAGCAGTCCTGCGGGACTCCGATCACAAGAGACCCAGTACTTC,CASSPAGLRSQETQYF
-,-,TRBV6-1,TRBJ2-5,TGTGCCAGCAGTGAATTCGGCCCGGTACCAGAGACCCAGTACTTC,CASSEFGPVPETQYF
-,TRBD2,TRBV2,TRBJ2-7,TGTGCCAGCAGCAGCGGGGAGGGTTCCTACGAGCAGTACTTC,CASSSGEGSYEQYF
-,TRBD2,TRBV27,TRBJ2-5,TGTGCCAGCAGGCTTTTGGCGGGAGGGCCACACGAGACCCAGTACTTC,CASRLLAGGPHETQYF
-,-,TRBV29-1,TRBJ2-7,TGCAGCGTTGTCCTAGCGTTATCCTACGAGCAGTACTTC,CSVVLALSYEQYF
-,-,TRBV4-2,TRBJ2-6,TGTGCCAGCAGCCAACCCGAGGTGTGGGTTGGGGCCAACGTCCTGACTTTC,CASSQPEVWVGANVLTF
once,-,TRBV15,TRBJ1-4,TGTGCCACCAGCAGAGGAGGGGGTGAAAAACTGTTTTTT,CATSRGGGEKLFF
-,-,TRBV29-1,TRBJ2-3,TGCAGCGTTGATGGAGGGGCATGGGCAGATACGCAGTATTTT,CSVDGGAWADTQYF
-,-,TRBV7-9,TRBJ2-2,TGTGCCAGCAGCGGATTAGGGGCGGGACTGACCGGGGAGCTGTTTTTT,CASSGLGAGLTGELFF
once,-,TRBV28,TRBJ2-5,TGTGCCCACGGGGGGCAAGGAGAGACCCAGTACTTC,CAHGGQGETQYF
-,TRBD2,TRBV7-8,TRBJ2-7,TGTGCCAGCAGCCCTACGGGGGGGTCCGGGGACTACGAGCAGTACTTC,CASSPTGGSGDYEQYF
-,-,TRBV13,TRBJ2-7,TGTGCCAGCAGCTTAGGACCTTCAACTTCCTACGAGCAGTACTTC,CASSLGPSTSYEQYF
-,-,TRBV29-1,TRBJ2-1,TGCAGCGTTCAAAAAGGACGGCCCGGGCTCCACAATGAGCAGTTCTTC,CSVQKGRPGLHNEQFF
-,-,TRBV9,TRBJ2-7,TGTGCCAGCAGCGTAACTACCCCTTCCTACGAGCAGTACTTC,CASSVTTPSYEQYF
-,TRBD1,TRBV19,TRBJ1-2,TGTGCCAGTATGGGTCTTAGGGGGACAGGGGTTAACTATGGCTACACCTTC,CASMGLRGTGVNYGYTF
-,TRBD2,TRBV7-9,TRBJ2-1,TGTGCCAGCAGCTCTAGCCTAGCGGGAGAACAGAACAATGAGCAGTTCTTC,CASSSSLAGEQNNEQFF
-,TRBD2,TRBV9,TRBJ2-3,TGTGCCAGCAGCGGGGGGACTAGCGGACTCACAGATACGCAGTATTTT,CASSGGTSGLTDTQYF
-,TRBD1,TRBV29-1,TRBJ1-4,TGCAGCGTTGGGGGACTCACGGGACAGGGGGCAAAACTGTTTTTT,CSVGGLTGQGAKLFF
-,-,TRBV7-9,TRBJ1-5,TGTGCCAGCAGCTTATCAGGGCCCAGCCAGCCCCAGCATTTT,CASSLSGPSQPQHF
-,-,TRBV4-1,TRBJ2-7,TGCGCCAGCAGCCAAGTAGGAAGTCTCTACGAGCAGTACTTC,CASSQVGSLYEQYF
-,-,TRBV7-9,TRBJ2-7,TGTGCCAGCAGCTTCTCTGCAGGACCTTGGTACTTC,CASSFSAGPWYF
once,-,TRBV2,TRBJ2-1,TGTGCCAGCAGTTCTCAGGACGGATCTTGGGTCTCCTACAATGAGCAGTTCTTC,CASSSQDGSWVSYNEQFF
-,TRBD1,TRBV10-2,TRBJ1-1,TGCGCCAGCAGGCCAACGACAGGGGTGAACACTGAAGCTTTCTTT,CASRPTTGVNTEAFF
once,-,TRBV27,TRBJ1-1,TGTGCCAGCAGACAACACCAGGGGATGAACACTGAAGCTTTCTTT,CASRQHQGMNTEAFF
once,-,TRBV27,TRBJ2-1,TGTGCCAGCAGTTTATCGGTTATCTACAATGAGCAGTTCTTC,CASSLSVIYNEQFF
once,-,TRBV9,TRBJ2-5,TGTGCCAGCAGCGGGCTCCTGGAGACCCAGTACTTC,CASSGLLETQYF
-,-,TRBV9,TRBJ1-1,TGTGCCAGCAGCGGCCGGCCGGGCACTGAAGCTTTCTTT,CASSGRPGTEAFF
-,-,TRBV27,TRBJ2-1,TGTGCCAGCAGTTTGTCCCCCTCTATCTACAATGAGCAGTTCTTC,CASSLSPSIYNEQFF
-,-,TRBV4-3,TRBJ2-7,TGCGCCAGCAGCCAAGGGAGGCGGCAGGCAACCTACGAGCAGTACTTC,CASSQGRRQATYEQYF
-,-,TRBV9,TRBJ1-2,TGTGCCAGCAGTCACCCGGGTGACTATGGCTACACCTTC,CASSHPGDYGYTF
-,-,TRBV28,TRBJ2-2,TGTGCCAGCAGTTTGACCGGGGAAACCGGGGAGCTGTTTTTT,CASSLTGETGELFF
-,TRBD1,TRBV7-9,TRBJ2-7,TGTGCCAGCAGCTTAACCGGGGGGACAGGGTTTTACGAGCAGTACTTC,CASSLTGGTGFYEQYF
once,TRBD1,TRBV4-3,TRBJ2-4,TGCGCCAGCAGCCCCTTAGACAGGGGAGAAGGAAAAAACATTCAGTACTTC,CASSPLDRGEGKNIQYF